Listed below are T cell receptor beta chains from one sample, sequenced in a study of CD8+ T cells in alopecia areata. The repertoire was sequenced with immunoSEQ multiplex PCR; TCRdb's copy has only in-frame clones and lacks some. The profile shows around 50,000 clones, about 96% of them singletons. The sequenced sample was CD8+ T cells sorted from blood, obtained at week 0. The receptors were sampled from a human donor with alopecia areata. CDR3s include the opening cysteine and the closing phenylalanine or tryptophan. D genes are given only for firm matches.

>TRBJ1-5|TRBV19|-
TGTGCCAGTAGTCCCCGCATAGGTAGCAATCAGCCCCAGCATTTT
CASSPRIGSNQPQHF
>TRBJ1-5|TRBV6-5|-
TGTGCCAGCACCAAACATAGCAATCAGCCCCAGCATTTT
CASTKHSNQPQHF
>TRBJ2-3|TRBV4-3|-
TGCGCCAGCAGCCAATTTCTGACAGGCACTAGCACAGATACGCAGTATTTT
CASSQFLTGTSTDTQYF
>TRBJ2-3|TRBV7-2|-
TGTGCCAGCAGCTTATCGGGGGGCCTAGAGCGCACAGATACGCAGTATTTT
CASSLSGGLERTDTQYF
>TRBJ2-1|TRBV5-4|TRBD2
TGTGCCAGCAGCTGGATAGCGGGGGGGCCTCAGAATGAGCAGTTCTTC
CASSWIAGGPQNEQFF
>TRBJ2-3|TRBV15|TRBD2
TGTGCCACCAGCAGAGAAACCAGCGGGGGGATTTATACGCAGTATTTT
CATSRETSGGIYTQYF
>TRBJ1-5|TRBV9|-
TGTGCCAGCAGCCTTGGCGATACCAATCAGCCCCAGCATTTT
CASSLGDTNQPQHF
>TRBJ2-7|TRBV6-5|TRBD1
TGTGCCAGCAGTCCGGGACAGGGCTCCTACGAGCAGTACTTC
CASSPGQGSYEQYF
>TRBJ1-2|TRBV27|TRBD1
TGTGCCAGCAAACCGGACAGGTTCTATGGCTACACCTTC
CASKPDRFYGYTF
>TRBJ2-2|TRBV5-5|-
TGTGCCAGCAGTTCCGCACCGAACACCGGGGAGCTGTTTTTT
CASSSAPNTGELFF